This T cell receptor beta chain was documented in a study of blood T cell repertoires in COVID-19. As for the study in general: Sources were T cells, B-cell-depleted T cells, or PBMCs; the material itself was cDNA or gDNA.

The ends were cut back, 5 bases at V and 6 bases at J, with 8 bases in the middle. The CDR3 has 11 residues. Germline V gene sequence: CDR1 SGHAT, CDR2 FQNNGV. Profiled with immunoSEQ multiplex PCR; TCRdb holds only in-frame clones, not every one. The top ten clones hold 1.5% to 2% of a sample with over 200,000 clones, approximately 85% of them seen once. The cohort comprised adults aged about 18 to 90 years residing in 20 to 30 US areas. Donors in Cohort 3 who had recovered were those with two negative PCRs, healthcare professional clearance, or resolution of their symptoms. This clonotype originated in a woman aged 45 to 65 who had recovered from COVID-19. Sequencing was carried out using PBMCs or T cells enriched from blood (not recorded which). The chain uses TRBV11-2 and TRBJ2-7; D is unresolved. CDR3 in DNA: TGTGCCAGCAGCCTCGCCGGCGAGCAGTACTTC. It yields the protein CASSLAGEQYF.